This passage covers 12 T cell receptor beta chains from one sample sequenced in a study of blood T cell repertoires in COVID-19. Data came from immunoSEQ multiplex PCR; TCRdb stores just in-frame clones and leaves some out. The sample lists roughly 500,000 clones, 75% to 90% occurring once. Input material: peripheral blood. These receptors were obtained from a human donor in a cohort sampled during active COVID-19.

V usage is TRBV19 and J usage is TRBJ1-1, with 9 bases that match TRBD1. V lost 5 bases and J lost 5; bases outside the gene matches: 6. This CDR3 is built from 14 residues. Germline CDR1 and CDR2: LNHDA and SQIVND (reference sequence). CDR3 sequence: CASSFIQGATEAFF. CDR3 in DNA: TGTGCCAGTAGTTTTATACAGGGGGCGACTGAAGCTTTCTTT.

The chain couples TRBV11-2 to TRBJ2-1, with 8 nucleotides matching TRBD2. The germline CDR1 and CDR2 sequences are SGHAT and FQNNGV. The junction had 6 bases not matched to a gene; V was cut back by 1 base and J by 4 bases. The CDR3 is 16 residues long. CDR3 nucleotides: TGTGCCAGCAGCTTAGGGCTAGCGGGTGGATACAATGAGCAGTTCTTC. It translates to CASSLGLAGGYNEQFF. Full variable domain (missing parts from reference TRBV11-2 and TRBJ2-1): EAGVAQSPRYKIIEKRQSVAFWCNPISGHATLYWYQQILGQGPKLLIQFQNNGVVDDSQLPKDRFSAERLKGVDSTLKIQPAKLEDSAVYLCASSLGLAGGYNEQFFGPGTRLTVL.

The chain recombines TRBV3-1 (or the pseudogene TRBV3-2) with TRBJ1-6; a weak D match, TRBD1 (5 bases). Trimming left V 9 bases short and J 5 bases short, with 17 bases between. CDR1 and CDR2 (germline): LGHDT, YNNKEL (reference sequence). The CDR3 length is 15 residues. CDR3 amino acids: CASRSLGPNNSPLHF. In DNA, the CDR3 is TGTGCCAGTCGATCCCTGGGGCCCAATAATTCACCCCTCCACTTT.

V is TRBV3-1 (or the pseudogene TRBV3-2) and J is TRBJ1-2, with 7 positions matching TRBD1. CDR1 and CDR2 (germline): LGHDT, YNNKEL (reference sequence). The CDR3 has 16 residues. J lost 3 bases, V lost 4 bases, and 11 bases had no gene match. The CDR3 loop reads CASSPMQTGWDYGYTF. The CDR3 bases are TGTGCCAGCAGCCCTATGCAGACAGGGTGGGACTATGGCTACACCTTC.

This sequence joins TRBV7-2 and TRBJ2-7; D perhaps matches TRBD1 (5 bases). This CDR3 region has 14 residues. Trimming removed 7 bases at V and 6 bases at J, with 19 bases between. CDR1 and CDR2 from the germline V gene are SGHTA and FQGNSA. CDR3 in amino acids: CASTSRQGFVEQYF. CDR3 DNA sequence: TGTGCCAGCACAAGTAGGCAGGGATTTGTCGAGCAGTACTTC.

In nucleotides, the CDR3 is TGTGCCAGTAGTATAGATCAGGGTGGGGCCAAAAACATTCAGTACTTC. The encoded protein is CASSIDQGGAKNIQYF. The genes are TRBV19 and TRBJ2-4, with a tentative D call TRBD1 (5 bases). CDR1 is LNHDA, CDR2 SQIVND, per germline (reference sequence). V was cut by 0 bases and J by 1 base, with 10 bases left in between. The CDR3 covers 16 residues.

The chain has TRBV25-1 and TRBJ1-4, with a weak D call TRBD1 (5 bases). CDR1 is MGHDK and CDR2 is SYGVNS in the germline V gene. The CDR3 has 14 residues. V was cut by 5 bases and J by 3 bases, with 10 bases left in between. Here the CDR3 reads CASSMGGSNEKLFF. DNA of the CDR3: TGTGCCAGCAGTATGGGGGGGTCTAATGAAAAACTGTTTTTT.

V and J are TRBV4-2 and TRBJ1-5, with D possibly matching TRBD1 (6 bases). The CDR3 covers 16 residues. Trimming took off 3 bases at V and 7 bases at J, with 19 bases between the two ends. Germline V gene sequence: CDR1 LGHNA, CDR2 YNFKEQ. The CDR3 region has the DNA TGTGCCAGCAGCCAGGAAACCACAGGGACGGGCCAGCCCCAGCATTTT. It yields the protein CASSQETTGTGQPQHF.

The chain carries TRBV7-3 and TRBJ2-1, with 15 bases identical to TRBD2. V trimming: 5 bases; J trimming: 7 bases; junction bases outside the gene matches: 6. Looked up from germline, CDR1 is SGHTA and CDR2 is FQGTGA. The CDR3 loop spans 16 amino acids. CDR3 nucleotide sequence: TGTGCCAGCAGCCTCGGGACTAGCGGGAGGCATAATGAGCAGTTCTTC. It codes for CASSLGTSGRHNEQFF.

The chain couples TRBV11-3 to TRBJ1-1, with 9 bases matching TRBD1. Germline V CDR1 and CDR2: SGHNT, YENEEA. The CDR3 contains 13 residues. The ends lost 3 bases at V and 7 bases at J; junction bases unmatched: 3. Here the CDR3 reads CASSLTGGGEAFF. The CDR3 nucleotides are TGTGCCAGCAGCTTGACAGGGGGGGGTGAAGCTTTCTTT. Full variable domain (rest looked up from reference TRBV11-3 and TRBJ1-1): EAGVVQSPRYKIIEKKQPVAFWCNPISGHNTLYWYLQNLGQGPELLIRYENEEAVDDSQLPKDRFSAERLKGVDSTLKIQPAELGDSAVYLCASSLTGGGEAFFGQGTRLTVV.

The V call is TRBV2, the J call TRBJ1-5; D is unclear. Deletions cut 7 bases from V and 11 bases from J, with 15 bases between. The germline gives CDR1 SNHLY, CDR2 FYNNEI. The CDR3 extends over 12 amino acids. The CDR3 loop is CASIPADGTQHF. CDR3 DNA sequence: TGTGCCAGCATCCCGGCTGACGGGACCCAGCATTTT.

The J gene is TRBJ2-5, the V gene TRBV28; TRBD1 matches at 8 bases. This CDR3 comprises 14 residues. V lost 6 bases and J lost 4; bases outside the gene matches: 7. Per the germline V gene, CDR1 is MDHEN and CDR2 is SYDVKM. The CDR3 coding sequence is TGTGCCAGCAGGGACAGGGAATCTCGAGAGACCCAGTACTTC. It codes for CASRDRESRETQYF.